A selection of T cell receptor beta chains follows, all from one sample in a study of blood T cell repertoires in COVID-19. This table comes from immunoSEQ multiplex PCR, and its TCRdb copy is limited to in-frame clones, with some not included. The repertoire holds roughly 60,000 clones, with about nine tenths as singletons. Sequenced input: peripheral blood. Receptors originate from a human donor in a cohort sampled during active COVID-19. CDR3s include the opening cysteine and the closing phenylalanine or tryptophan. Fields, in order: V gene, clone size, J gene, CDR3 protein. A row's size may be missing; if present it is once, few, many or a size class.

V gene: TRBV3-1/TRBV3-2
clone size: .
J gene: TRBJ2-2
CDR3 protein: CASSQDSPTVANTGELFF

V gene: TRBV24-1
clone size: .
J gene: TRBJ2-3
CDR3 protein: CATSDWDLAGGTDTQYF

V gene: TRBV30
clone size: .
J gene: TRBJ2-7
CDR3 protein: CAWSVRGSMLAYEQYF

V gene: TRBV5-6
clone size: .
J gene: TRBJ2-7
CDR3 protein: CASSLGTFEQYF

V gene: TRBV4-1
clone size: .
J gene: TRBJ2-7
CDR3 protein: CASSQGDRDGYEQYF

V gene: TRBV7-3
clone size: .
J gene: TRBJ2-5
CDR3 protein: CASSPQGARETQYF

V gene: TRBV6-6
clone size: .
J gene: TRBJ1-1
CDR3 protein: CASITGVNTEAFF

V gene: TRBV7-6
clone size: .
J gene: TRBJ2-5
CDR3 protein: CASSLGVAGSQETQYF

V gene: TRBV3-1/TRBV3-2
clone size: .
J gene: TRBJ1-2
CDR3 protein: CASSLPGQSYGYTF

V gene: TRBV7-9
clone size: .
J gene: TRBJ2-7
CDR3 protein: CASSTGQPYEQYF

V gene: TRBV9
clone size: .
J gene: TRBJ1-6
CDR3 protein: CASSVGRGQGDSPLHF

V gene: TRBV30
clone size: .
J gene: TRBJ2-1
CDR3 protein: CAWSSGTWQFF

V gene: TRBV5-6
clone size: once
J gene: TRBJ2-3
CDR3 protein: CASSFRLTGATSTDTQYF

V gene: TRBV5-4
clone size: .
J gene: TRBJ2-3
CDR3 protein: CASRGGREPDTQYF

V gene: TRBV4-2
clone size: .
J gene: TRBJ2-3
CDR3 protein: CASSRGEGNTDTQYF

V gene: TRBV11-3
clone size: few
J gene: TRBJ2-1
CDR3 protein: CASSPSRGVNNEQFF

V gene: TRBV9
clone size: .
J gene: TRBJ2-3
CDR3 protein: CASSESGRRMWTDTQYF

V gene: TRBV12-3/TRBV12-4
clone size: .
J gene: TRBJ2-4
CDR3 protein: CASSSGNIQYF

V gene: TRBV7-2
clone size: .
J gene: TRBJ2-3
CDR3 protein: CASSLTLASLYF

V gene: TRBV6-1
clone size: few
J gene: TRBJ1-2
CDR3 protein: CASSERQGGYTF

V gene: TRBV18
clone size: .
J gene: TRBJ1-1
CDR3 protein: CASSGTDSLFGAFF

V gene: TRBV28
clone size: .
J gene: TRBJ1-1
CDR3 protein: CASAASTGMNTEAFF

V gene: TRBV9
clone size: .
J gene: TRBJ2-3
CDR3 protein: CASSVVGIPDTQYF

V gene: TRBV30
clone size: .
J gene: TRBJ2-5
CDR3 protein: CAWRTTGTGPGPQYF

V gene: TRBV19
clone size: .
J gene: TRBJ1-4
CDR3 protein: CASSAGTESEKLFF

V gene: TRBV7-9
clone size: .
J gene: TRBJ2-2
CDR3 protein: CASSHIWVGNTGELFF

V gene: TRBV7-8
clone size: .
J gene: TRBJ2-2
CDR3 protein: CASSLSRGTGELFF

V gene: TRBV28
clone size: .
J gene: TRBJ1-2
CDR3 protein: CASSPLGSPGYTF

V gene: TRBV28
clone size: once
J gene: TRBJ1-1
CDR3 protein: CASSSGTGGNTEAFF

V gene: TRBV4-1
clone size: .
J gene: TRBJ2-3
CDR3 protein: CASSLSSGRAWVTDTQYF

V gene: TRBV3-1/TRBV3-2
clone size: .
J gene: TRBJ1-4
CDR3 protein: CASSQAAVGGNEKLFF

V gene: TRBV7-9
clone size: .
J gene: TRBJ2-2
CDR3 protein: CASTYPGVGAGELFF

V gene: TRBV10-3
clone size: .
J gene: TRBJ2-1
CDR3 protein: CAMSSRGSYNEQFF

V gene: TRBV5-8
clone size: .
J gene: TRBJ2-3
CDR3 protein: CASSRRQGFTDTQYF

V gene: TRBV19
clone size: .
J gene: TRBJ1-1
CDR3 protein: CASSIGLNRAFF

V gene: TRBV29-1
clone size: .
J gene: TRBJ2-5
CDR3 protein: CSVERLGETQYF

V gene: TRBV7-9
clone size: .
J gene: TRBJ2-7
CDR3 protein: CASSAGDSYEQYF

V gene: TRBV11-3
clone size: .
J gene: TRBJ2-1
CDR3 protein: CASSPDRGPNNEQFF

V gene: TRBV4-1
clone size: .
J gene: TRBJ2-3
CDR3 protein: CASSQPQRTSTDTQYF

V gene: TRBV6-5
clone size: .
J gene: TRBJ1-1
CDR3 protein: CASSYSPLTGDTEAFF

V gene: TRBV29-1
clone size: .
J gene: TRBJ2-3
CDR3 protein: CSVASGRGLTDTQYF

V gene: TRBV2
clone size: once
J gene: TRBJ2-7
CDR3 protein: CASKGTERGEQYF

V gene: TRBV5-4
clone size: .
J gene: TRBJ1-1
CDR3 protein: CASSSGLEAFF

V gene: TRBV7-9
clone size: .
J gene: TRBJ1-1
CDR3 protein: CASSSHHRGNTEAFF

V gene: TRBV2
clone size: .
J gene: TRBJ2-3
CDR3 protein: CASSGKYRGSGTNLSTDTQYF

V gene: TRBV25-1
clone size: .
J gene: TRBJ2-5
CDR3 protein: CASSGTGGRETQYF

V gene: TRBV4-3
clone size: few
J gene: TRBJ2-7
CDR3 protein: CASSPMAGSYEQYF

V gene: TRBV15
clone size: once
J gene: TRBJ1-4
CDR3 protein: CATSRDRNEKLFF

V gene: TRBV5-1
clone size: .
J gene: TRBJ1-6
CDR3 protein: CASSLTYLSPLHF

V gene: TRBV30
clone size: .
J gene: TRBJ1-4
CDR3 protein: CAYYRGLEEKLFF

V gene: TRBV25-1
clone size: .
J gene: TRBJ2-7
CDR3 protein: CASRGQGNYEQYF

V gene: TRBV11-2
clone size: .
J gene: TRBJ2-2
CDR3 protein: CASSPRTSGRPSGELFF

V gene: TRBV10-3
clone size: .
J gene: TRBJ1-5
CDR3 protein: CAISGQGRGGQPQHF

V gene: TRBV5-6
clone size: .
J gene: TRBJ2-3
CDR3 protein: CASSLRQGAGDTQYF

V gene: TRBV9
clone size: .
J gene: TRBJ1-5
CDR3 protein: CASSRTGTVQPQHF